This TCR beta chain was identified during a study of cytomegalovirus exposure and HLA in healthy donors. Study-level information: Unique TCRs from HLA-typed donors, approximately 80 million of them, were held in an early data release. Study-level points and caveats: Later analysis placed DRB1 highest and HLA-C lowest in TCR association rates, which differed by HLA locus. Available immune exposure information was restricted to CMV serostatus only.

The length of the CDR3 is 11 residues. Germline V CDR1 and CDR2: SEHNR, FQNEAQ (reference sequence). About this clone itself: Its target is unknown. Its ends do not fully match the called genes, so a read error is possible.

The PCR was carried out with 60 Vbeta primers and 13 Jbeta primers. Authors' data handling: Later analysis identified tens of millions of unique TCR beta chains, about 10 million shared. TCRdb's copy holds only in-frame clones and misses some; the assay was immunoSEQ multiplex PCR. Clonal size and the V and J genes are those of that table, whereas D and trimming came from the DNA. The sample includes about 110,000 clones, around three quarters of them seen just once. The chain combines TRBV7-9 with TRBJ2-5; D may be TRBD1 (5 bases). This TCR was recovered from a young man in good health and CMV-seronegative. Sequencing was performed on PBMCs. The CDR3 here is CASSLPGQGHF. Here the CDR3 DNA reads TGTGCCAGCAGCTTACCCGGACAAGGACACTTC.